The present TCR beta chain was sequenced within a study of CD8+CD57+ T cells in acquired aplastic anemia. Study results and caveats: Shared by patients and controls, nearly 30 CD8+ CDR3s were abundant in patients.

According to the study, genomic DNA was the template for TCR beta VDJ and CDR3 profiling. TCRdb reanalysed the reads using MiXCR and keeps one entry per CDR3 protein. Of about 180,000 distinct CDR3 sequences listed, less than 50% are singletons. Patients chosen for sequencing had shown CD8+CD57+ cell expansion by flow cytometry. V was clipped by 1 base and J by 0 bases, with 16 bases between them. Germline V CDR1 and CDR2: DFQATT, SNEGSKA (reference sequence). There are 18 residues in the CDR3. To note about this clonotype: What it binds is unknown.

V usage is TRBV20-1 and J usage is TRBJ2-6; D is ambiguous. Sequenced input: sorted CD4+, CD8+, or CD8+CD57+ T cells (not recorded which) from PBMCs. This receptor was obtained from a human donor with aplastic anemia. CDR3 loop: CSARVRAGSSSGANVLTF. The CDR3 nucleotides are TGCAGTGCTAGAGTTCGGGCAGGTTCCTCCTCTGGGGCCAACGTCCTGACTTTC.